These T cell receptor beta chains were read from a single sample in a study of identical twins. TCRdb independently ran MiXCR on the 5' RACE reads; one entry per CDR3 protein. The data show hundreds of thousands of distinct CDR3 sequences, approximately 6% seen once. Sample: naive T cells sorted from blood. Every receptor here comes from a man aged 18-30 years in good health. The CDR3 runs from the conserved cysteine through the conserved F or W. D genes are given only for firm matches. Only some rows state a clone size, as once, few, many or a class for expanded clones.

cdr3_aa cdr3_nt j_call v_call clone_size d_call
CASSSSGGLGQYF TGTGCCAGCAGTTCAAGTGGGGGTTTGGGCCAGTACTTC TRBJ2-5 TRBV12-3/TRBV12-4 many .
CASTPGPGTGAGQPQHF TGTGCCAGCACTCCCGGCCCCGGGACAGGGGCGGGACAGCCCCAGCATTTT TRBJ1-5 TRBV18 . TRBD1
CASRKEDGAYNEQFF TGTGCCAGCAGGAAAGAGGACGGAGCCTACAATGAGCAGTTCTTC TRBJ2-1 TRBV2 . .
CASSSLTGGSGADTQYF TGTGCCAGCAGCAGCTTAACAGGGGGGAGCGGAGCAGATACGCAGTATTTT TRBJ2-3 TRBV7-2 few TRBD1
CASSSVMGTDTQYF TGTGCCAGCAGTTCCGTCATGGGCACAGATACGCAGTATTTT TRBJ2-3 TRBV28 few .
CASRIRWEQFF TGTGCCAGCAGGATTAGATGGGAGCAGTTCTTC TRBJ2-1 TRBV2 few .
CASTLLGGPTEAFF TGTGCCAGCACCCTTCTCGGGGGGCCCACTGAAGCTTTCTTT TRBJ1-1 TRBV11-2 . .
CATSRGQGGNEQFF TGTGCCACCAGCAGAGGACAGGGGGGGAATGAGCAGTTCTTC TRBJ2-1 TRBV15 many TRBD1
CASSSGDSLFF TGTGCCAGCAGCTCCGGGGACAGTCTGTTTTTT TRBJ1-4 TRBV7-9 . TRBD1
CASSLEPDEQYF TGCGCCAGCAGCTTGGAGCCGGACGAGCAGTACTTC TRBJ2-7 TRBV5-1 few .
CASSLLHLTGELFF TGCGCCAGCAGCTTGCTACATCTCACCGGGGAGCTGTTTTTT TRBJ2-2 TRBV5-1 many .
CASSSRNTDTQYF TGTGCCAGCAGCTCCCGAAATACAGATACGCAGTATTTT TRBJ2-3 TRBV5-6 many .
CASSQDMREEKTQYF TGCGCCAGCAGCCAAGATATGCGGGAAGAAAAGACCCAGTACTTC TRBJ2-5 TRBV4-1 few .
CASSLSAGGKVHEQFF TGTGCCAGCAGTTTGTCAGCGGGAGGAAAAGTCCATGAGCAGTTCTTC TRBJ2-1 TRBV12-3/TRBV12-4 many TRBD2
CASSDGGSGNTIYF TGTGCCAGCAGCGACGGGGGCTCTGGAAACACCATATATTTT TRBJ1-3 TRBV3-1 few .
CAISERETGIDEQFF TGTGCCATCAGTGAGCGGGAGACAGGGATTGATGAGCAGTTCTTC TRBJ2-1 TRBV10-3 . .
CSVVLAGAPDTQYF TGCAGCGTTGTATTAGCGGGCGCTCCAGATACGCAGTATTTT TRBJ2-3 TRBV29-1 many TRBD2
CASRQGGAITEAFF TGTGCCAGCAGACAAGGGGGCGCCATCACTGAAGCTTTCTTT TRBJ1-1 TRBV12-3/TRBV12-4 many TRBD1
CASSLVAGGSNEQYF TGTGCCAGCAGCTTAGTGGCGGGAGGTTCCAACGAGCAGTACTTC TRBJ2-7 TRBV7-6 few TRBD2
CASSPVPGAGYEQYF TGTGCCAGCAGCCCCGTCCCGGGGGCAGGTTACGAGCAGTACTTC TRBJ2-7 TRBV7-6 few .
CASSVVTMGDVSTGELFF TGTGCCAGCAGCGTAGTTACTATGGGCGATGTTAGCACCGGGGAGCTGTTTTTT TRBJ2-2 TRBV9 . .
CASSLSLLAGRVETQYF TGTGCCAGCAGCTTATCCCTCCTAGCGGGACGTGTGGAGACCCAGTACTTC TRBJ2-5 TRBV11-2 many TRBD2
CASSPRTGLGMETQYF TGTGCCAGCAGCCCGAGGACGGGTCTTGGGATGGAGACCCAGTACTTC TRBJ2-5 TRBV3-1 few .
CASAAGNTEAFF TGTGCCAGCGCGGCGGGAAACACTGAAGCTTTCTTT TRBJ1-1 TRBV7-2 . .
CSVREIGGEQFF TGCAGCGTTCGGGAGATAGGCGGTGAGCAGTTCTTC TRBJ2-1 TRBV29-1 . .